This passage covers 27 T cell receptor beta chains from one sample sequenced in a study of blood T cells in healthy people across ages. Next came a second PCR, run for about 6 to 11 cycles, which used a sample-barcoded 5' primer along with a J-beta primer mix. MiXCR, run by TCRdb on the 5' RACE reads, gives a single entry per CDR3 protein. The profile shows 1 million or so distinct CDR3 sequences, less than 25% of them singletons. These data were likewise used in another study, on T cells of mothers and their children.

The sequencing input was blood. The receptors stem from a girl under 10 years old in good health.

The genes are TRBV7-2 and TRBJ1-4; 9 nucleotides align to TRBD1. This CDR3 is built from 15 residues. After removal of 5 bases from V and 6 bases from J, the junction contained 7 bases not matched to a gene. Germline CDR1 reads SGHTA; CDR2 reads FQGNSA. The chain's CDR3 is CASSTRGQGDEKLFF. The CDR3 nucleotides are TGTGCCAGCAGCACGAGGGGACAGGGTGATGAAAAACTGTTTTTT.

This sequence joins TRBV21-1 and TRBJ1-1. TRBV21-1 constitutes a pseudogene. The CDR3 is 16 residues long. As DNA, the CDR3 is TGTGCCAGCAGCAAAAAACCCCCAGGGCCGAACACTGAAGCTTTCTTT. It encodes CASSKKPPGPNTEAFF.

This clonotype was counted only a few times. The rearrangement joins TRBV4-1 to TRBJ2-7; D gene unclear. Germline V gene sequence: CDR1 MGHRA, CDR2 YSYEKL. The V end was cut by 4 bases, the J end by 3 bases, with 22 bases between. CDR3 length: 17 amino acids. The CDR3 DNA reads TGCGCCAGCAGCCGATATTATGTCCTCTCGATCAACTACGAGCAGTACTTC. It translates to CASSRYYVLSINYEQYF.

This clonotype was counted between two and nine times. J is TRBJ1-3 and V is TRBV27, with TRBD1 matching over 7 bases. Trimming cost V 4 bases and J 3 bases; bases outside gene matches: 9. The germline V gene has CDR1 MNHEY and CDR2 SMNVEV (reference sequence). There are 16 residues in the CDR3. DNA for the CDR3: TGTGCCAGCAGTTCTCATCCTTACAGGGGTGGAAACACCATATATTTT. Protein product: CASSSHPYRGGNTIYF.

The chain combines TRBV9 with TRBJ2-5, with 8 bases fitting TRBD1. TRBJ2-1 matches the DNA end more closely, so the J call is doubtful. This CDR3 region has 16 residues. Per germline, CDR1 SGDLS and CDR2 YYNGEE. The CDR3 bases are TGTGCCAGCAGCGTAGGAACGATCCCCGGACAGGGTGAGCAGTTCTTC. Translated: CASSVGTIPGQGEQFF.

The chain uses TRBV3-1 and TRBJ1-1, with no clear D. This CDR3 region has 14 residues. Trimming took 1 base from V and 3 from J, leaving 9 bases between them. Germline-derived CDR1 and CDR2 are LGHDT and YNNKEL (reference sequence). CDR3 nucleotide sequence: TGTGCCAGCAGCCAAGCAGGCTGGGACACTGAAGCTTTCTTT. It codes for CASSQAGWDTEAFF.

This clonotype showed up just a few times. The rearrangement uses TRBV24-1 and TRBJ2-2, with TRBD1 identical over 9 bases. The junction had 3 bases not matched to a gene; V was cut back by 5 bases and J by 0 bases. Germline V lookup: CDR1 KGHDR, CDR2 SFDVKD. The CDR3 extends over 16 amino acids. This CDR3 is CATSGRQGANTGELFF. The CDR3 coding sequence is TGTGCCACCAGTGGCAGACAGGGGGCGAACACCGGGGAGCTGTTTTTT.

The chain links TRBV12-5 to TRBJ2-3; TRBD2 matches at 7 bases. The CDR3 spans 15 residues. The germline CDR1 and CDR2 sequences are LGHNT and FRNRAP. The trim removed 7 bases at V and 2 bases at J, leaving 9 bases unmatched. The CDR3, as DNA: TGTGCTAGTGAGAAATCTAGCGGAATCACAGATACGCAGTATTTT. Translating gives CASEKSSGITDTQYF.

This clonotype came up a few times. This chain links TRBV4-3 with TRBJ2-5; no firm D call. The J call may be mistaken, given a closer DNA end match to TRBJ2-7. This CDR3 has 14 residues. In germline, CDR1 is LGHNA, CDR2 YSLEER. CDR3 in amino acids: CASSQGRTRYEQYF. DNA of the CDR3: TGCGCCAGCAGCCAAGGACGGACCCGATACGAGCAGTACTTC.

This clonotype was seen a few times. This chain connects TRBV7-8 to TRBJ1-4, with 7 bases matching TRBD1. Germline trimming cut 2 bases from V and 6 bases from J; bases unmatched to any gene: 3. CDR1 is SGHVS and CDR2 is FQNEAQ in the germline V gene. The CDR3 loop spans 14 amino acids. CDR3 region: CASSLYRGDEKLFF. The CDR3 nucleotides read TGTGCCAGCAGCTTATACAGGGGCGATGAAAAACTGTTTTTT.

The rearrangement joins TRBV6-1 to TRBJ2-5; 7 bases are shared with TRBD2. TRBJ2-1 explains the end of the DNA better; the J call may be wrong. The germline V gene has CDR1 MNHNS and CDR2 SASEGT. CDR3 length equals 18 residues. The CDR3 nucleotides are TGTGCCAGCAGTCAGCCTCGGGGGGTGGCGGAAGCTTACAATGAGCAGTTCTTC. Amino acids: CASSQPRGVAEAYNEQFF.

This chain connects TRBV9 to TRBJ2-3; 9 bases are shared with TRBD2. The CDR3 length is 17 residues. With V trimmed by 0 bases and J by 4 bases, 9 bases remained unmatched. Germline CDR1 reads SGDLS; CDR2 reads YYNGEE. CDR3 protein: CASSVEGSGSVSDTQYF. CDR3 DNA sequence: TGTGCCAGCAGCGTAGAGGGTAGCGGGAGTGTGTCAGATACGCAGTATTTT.

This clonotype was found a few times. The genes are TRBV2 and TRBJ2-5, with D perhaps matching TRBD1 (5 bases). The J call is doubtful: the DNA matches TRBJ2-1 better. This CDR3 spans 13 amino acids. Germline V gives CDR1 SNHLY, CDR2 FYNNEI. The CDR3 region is CASSEGLFNEQFF. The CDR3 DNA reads TGTGCCAGCAGTGAGGGGCTTTTTAATGAGCAGTTCTTC.

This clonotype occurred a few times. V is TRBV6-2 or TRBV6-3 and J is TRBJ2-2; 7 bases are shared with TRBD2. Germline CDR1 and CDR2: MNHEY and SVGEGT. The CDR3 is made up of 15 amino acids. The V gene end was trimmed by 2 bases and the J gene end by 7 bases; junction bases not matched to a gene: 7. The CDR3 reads CASSYGWEGGGELFF. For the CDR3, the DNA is TGTGCCAGCAGTTACGGATGGGAGGGAGGCGGGGAGCTGTTTTTT.

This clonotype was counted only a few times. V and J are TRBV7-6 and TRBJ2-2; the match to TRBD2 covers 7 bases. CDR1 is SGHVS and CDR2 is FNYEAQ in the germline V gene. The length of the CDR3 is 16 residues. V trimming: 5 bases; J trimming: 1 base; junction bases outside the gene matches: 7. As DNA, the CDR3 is TGTGCCAGCAGCCCTAGGATAGCGGGGAACACCGGGGAGCTGTTTTTT. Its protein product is CASSPRIAGNTGELFF.

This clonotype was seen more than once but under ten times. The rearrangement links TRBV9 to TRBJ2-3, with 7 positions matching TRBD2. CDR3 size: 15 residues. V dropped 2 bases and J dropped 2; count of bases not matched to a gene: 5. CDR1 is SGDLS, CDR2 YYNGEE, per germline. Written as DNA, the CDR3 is TGTGCCAGCAGCGTCCTTGGACTAGTCACAGATACGCAGTATTTT. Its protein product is CASSVLGLVTDTQYF.

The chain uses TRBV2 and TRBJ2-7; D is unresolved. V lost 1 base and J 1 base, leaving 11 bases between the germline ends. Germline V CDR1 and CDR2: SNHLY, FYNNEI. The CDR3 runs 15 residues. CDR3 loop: CASSEVSALSYEQYF. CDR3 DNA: TGTGCCAGCAGTGAAGTTTCGGCCCTTTCCTACGAGCAGTACTTC.

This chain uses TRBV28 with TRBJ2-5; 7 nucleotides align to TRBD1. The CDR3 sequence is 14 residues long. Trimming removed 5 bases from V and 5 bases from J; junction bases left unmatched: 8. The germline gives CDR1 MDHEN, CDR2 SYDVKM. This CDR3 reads CASSPPGTAETQYF. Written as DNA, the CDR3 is TGTGCCAGCAGTCCACCAGGGACAGCGGAGACCCAGTACTTC.

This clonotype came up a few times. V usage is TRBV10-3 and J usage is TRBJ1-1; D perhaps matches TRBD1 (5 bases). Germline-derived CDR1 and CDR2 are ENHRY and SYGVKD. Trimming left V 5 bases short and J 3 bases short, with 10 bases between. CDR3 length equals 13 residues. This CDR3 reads CAISREGDTEAFF. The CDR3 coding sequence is TGTGCCATCAGTAGGGAAGGGGACACTGAAGCTTTCTTT.

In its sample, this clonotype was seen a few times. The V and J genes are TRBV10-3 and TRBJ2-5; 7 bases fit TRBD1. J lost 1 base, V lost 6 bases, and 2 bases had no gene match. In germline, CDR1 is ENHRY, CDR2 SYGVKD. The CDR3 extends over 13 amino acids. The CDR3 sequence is CAIRGDSQETQYF. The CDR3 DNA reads TGTGCCATCAGGGGGGACAGCCAAGAGACCCAGTACTTC.

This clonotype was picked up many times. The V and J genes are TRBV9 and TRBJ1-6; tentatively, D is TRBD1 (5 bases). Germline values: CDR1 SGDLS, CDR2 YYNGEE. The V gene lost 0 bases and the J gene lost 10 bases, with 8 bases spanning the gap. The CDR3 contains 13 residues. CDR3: CASSVDGGSPLHF. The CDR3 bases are TGTGCCAGCAGCGTAGATGGGGGGTCACCCCTCCACTTT.

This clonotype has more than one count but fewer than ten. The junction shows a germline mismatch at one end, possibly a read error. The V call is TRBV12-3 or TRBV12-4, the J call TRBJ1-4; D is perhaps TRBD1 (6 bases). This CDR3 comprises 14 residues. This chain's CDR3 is CASSPGGAVENLFF. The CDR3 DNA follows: TGTGCCAGCAGTCCGGGGGGCGCCGTTGAAAACCTGTTTTTT.

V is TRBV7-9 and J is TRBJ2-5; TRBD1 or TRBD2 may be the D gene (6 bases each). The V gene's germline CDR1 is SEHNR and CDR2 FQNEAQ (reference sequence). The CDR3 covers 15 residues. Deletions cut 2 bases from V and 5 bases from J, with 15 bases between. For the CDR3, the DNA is TGTGCCAGCAGCTTAAACGGGGGCACAGGCGAGACCCAGTACTTC. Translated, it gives CASSLNGGTGETQYF.

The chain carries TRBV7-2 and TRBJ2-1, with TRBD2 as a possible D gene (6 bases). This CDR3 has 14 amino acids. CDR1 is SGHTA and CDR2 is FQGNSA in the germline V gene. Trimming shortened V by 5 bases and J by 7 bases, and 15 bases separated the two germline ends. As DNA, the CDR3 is TGTGCCAGCAGCCTCAATGGGGGGATAAATGAGCAGTTCTTC. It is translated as CASSLNGGINEQFF.

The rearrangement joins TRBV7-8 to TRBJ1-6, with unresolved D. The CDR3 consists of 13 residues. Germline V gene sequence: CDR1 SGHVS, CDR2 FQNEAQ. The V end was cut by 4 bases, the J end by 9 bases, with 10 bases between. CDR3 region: CASSSTPPSPLHF. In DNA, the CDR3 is TGTGCCAGCAGCTCCACCCCTCCTTCACCCCTCCACTTT.

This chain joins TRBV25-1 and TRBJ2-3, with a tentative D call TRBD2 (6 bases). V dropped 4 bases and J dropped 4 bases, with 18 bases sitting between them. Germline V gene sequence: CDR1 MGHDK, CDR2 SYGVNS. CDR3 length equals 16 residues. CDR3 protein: CASSGFVDRRADTQYF. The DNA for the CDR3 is TGTGCCAGCAGTGGCTTTGTAGACCGGAGGGCAGATACGCAGTATTTT.

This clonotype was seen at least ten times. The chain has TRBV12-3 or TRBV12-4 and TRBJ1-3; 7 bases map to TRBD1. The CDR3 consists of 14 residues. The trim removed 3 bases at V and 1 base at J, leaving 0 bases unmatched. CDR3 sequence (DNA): TGTGCCAGCAGTTTGACAGGGTCTGGAAACACCATATATTTT. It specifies CASSLTGSGNTIYF.